These 12 T cell receptor beta chains were sequenced from one sample in a study of T-cell memory formation after mild COVID-19. TCRdb redid the calling of the 5' RACE reads with MiXCR, one entry per CDR3 protein. The sample includes hundreds of thousands of distinct CDR3 sequences, around 17% seen only once; the top ten take under 25%. The source material was PBMCs or a T cell subset sorted from them (not recorded which). The receptors were gathered from a man younger than 30 who had mild COVID-19 (a few samples of this study predate the infection). Cell type and time point are not known.

This sequence joins TRBV4-1 and TRBJ1-3; D gene unclear. The CDR3 totals 15 residues. V dropped 0 bases and J dropped 7 bases, with 13 bases sitting between them. Per the germline V gene, CDR1 is MGHRA and CDR2 is YSYEKL. CDR3 nucleotides: TGCGCCAGCAGCCAAGATATTGGCCGAGGGAACACCATATATTTT. It translates to CASSQDIGRGNTIYF.

V gene TRBV5-4 combines with J gene TRBJ2-7; D possibly uses TRBD1 or TRBD2 (5 bases each). Trimming removed 4 bases from V and 2 bases from J, with 10 bases in between. Germline assignment: CDR1 SGHNT and CDR2 YYREEE (reference sequence). This CDR3 contains 13 residues. The CDR3 loop is CASSVRDAYEQYF. In nucleotides, the CDR3 is TGTGCCAGCAGCGTCCGGGACGCCTACGAGCAGTACTTC.

The chain uses TRBV20-1 and TRBJ1-5; 9 nucleotides align to TRBD1. This CDR3 is built from 16 residues. The germline V gene has CDR1 DFQATT and CDR2 SNEGSKA (reference sequence). With V trimmed by 1 base and J by 7 bases, 11 bases remained unmatched. CDR3 in amino acids: CSARAPGDRDNQPQHF. The CDR3 DNA sequence: TGCAGTGCTAGAGCTCCGGGGGACAGGGATAACCAGCCCCAGCATTTT.

The genes are TRBV18 and TRBJ1-3; the D gene is possibly TRBD1 (6 bases). Per the germline V gene, CDR1 is KGHSH and CDR2 is LQKENI. This CDR3 comprises 16 residues. V was shortened by 6 bases and J by 0 bases, with 15 bases between the two germline ends. The CDR3: CASSPGQLHSGNTIYF. In DNA, the CDR3 is TGTGCCAGCTCGCCAGGACAGCTACACTCTGGAAACACCATATATTTT.

This clonotype appeared a few times. The rearrangement uses TRBV4-2 and TRBJ2-3, with 7 bases lining up with TRBD2. Germline CDR1 and CDR2: LGHNA and YNFKEQ. There are 16 residues in the CDR3. With 0 bases clipped from V and 2 bases from J, the junction kept 5 bases outside the gene matches. CDR3 protein: CASSQDPGGSTDTQYF. Here the CDR3 DNA reads TGTGCCAGCAGCCAAGATCCGGGAGGATCCACAGATACGCAGTATTTT.

This clonotype has just a few counts. The rearrangement joins TRBV29-1 to TRBJ1-1, with 7 bases matching TRBD1. Trimming took 0 bases from V and 7 from J; bases not matched to a gene: 11. This CDR3 contains 15 residues. Germline loops: CDR1 SQVTM, CDR2 ANQGSEA. In nucleotides, the CDR3 is TGCAGCGTTGAAGATGAGGGCAGGGGGGTAATTGAAGCTTTCTTT. Translation gives CSVEDEGRGVIEAFF.

By sample fraction, this clonotype is medium-sized. V and J are TRBV9 and TRBJ1-5; 7 bases are shared with TRBD1. V lost 4 bases to trimming and J lost 9 bases; unmatched junction nucleotides: 10. The CDR3 spans 14 residues. CDR1 and CDR2 from the germline V gene are SGDLS and YYNGEE. The CDR3 DNA is TGTGCCAGCAGCCCAGGGGGGGCTGGCGGGCCCCAGCATTTT. Protein sequence: CASSPGGAGGPQHF.

The table lists this clonotype with many counts. The chain links TRBV14 to TRBJ2-2; possible D gene TRBD1, 5 bases. Germline values: CDR1 SGHDN, CDR2 FVKESK. V dropped 3 bases and J dropped 7 bases, with 15 bases sitting between them. This CDR3 contains 15 residues. The CDR3 coding sequence is TGTGCCAGCAGCCACGGAAAGGGGCAGATCGGGGAGCTGTTTTTT. This codes for CASSHGKGQIGELFF.

This sequence joins TRBV10-3 and TRBJ2-3, with D tentatively TRBD2 (5 bases). Trimming cost V 4 bases and J 0 bases, with 8 bases left between them. This CDR3 contains 14 residues. Germline-derived CDR1 and CDR2 are ENHRY and SYGVKD. The CDR3 sequence is CAISVLDSTDTQYF. The CDR3 coding sequence is TGTGCCATCAGTGTACTAGATAGCACAGATACGCAGTATTTT.

The V gene is TRBV5-1, the J gene TRBJ2-4; 10 nucleotides align to TRBD1. The CDR3 has 15 residues. V lost 4 bases and J lost 8; bases outside the gene matches: 9. Germline V gives CDR1 SGHRS, CDR2 YFSETQ. The CDR3 loop is CASSAPGTGEDIQYF. CDR3 coding DNA: TGCGCCAGCAGCGCCCCCGGGACAGGGGAAGACATTCAGTACTTC.

This clonotype was detected only a few times. The gene calls are TRBV4-1 and TRBJ1-6; no reliable D call. V was cut by 0 bases and J by 7 bases, with 10 bases left in between. The CDR3 is 15 amino acids. Germline lookup yields CDR1 MGHRA and CDR2 YSYEKL. The CDR3 DNA reads TGCGCCAGCAGCCAAGAAAGGTGGGAGAATTCACCCCTCCACTTT. Translating it yields CASSQERWENSPLHF.

In its sample, this clonotype was seen a few times. The J gene is TRBJ1-2, the V gene TRBV3-1; D possibly corresponds to TRBD1 (6 bases). This CDR3 is 13 amino acids long. Trimming left V 6 bases short and J 7 bases short, with 15 bases between. Germline V CDR1 and CDR2: LGHDT, YNNKEL (reference sequence). The CDR3, as DNA: TGTGCCAGCAGGGGATTGGGGGCGCCTGGCTACACCTTC. Translated, it gives CASRGLGAPGYTF.